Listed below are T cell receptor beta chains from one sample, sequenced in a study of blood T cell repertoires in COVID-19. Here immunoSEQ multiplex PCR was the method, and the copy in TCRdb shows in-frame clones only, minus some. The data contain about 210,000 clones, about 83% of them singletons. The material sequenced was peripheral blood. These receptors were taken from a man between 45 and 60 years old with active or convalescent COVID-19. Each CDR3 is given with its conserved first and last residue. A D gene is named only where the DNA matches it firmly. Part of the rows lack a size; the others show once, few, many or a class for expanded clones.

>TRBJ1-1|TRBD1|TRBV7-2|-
TGTGCCAGCAGCTTAGACCAGGGGGCTGAAGCTTTCTTT
CASSLDQGAEAFF
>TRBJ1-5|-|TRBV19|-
TGTGCCAGTAGTATATATCACAGGGCTGGCAATCAGCCCCAGCATTTT
CASSIYHRAGNQPQHF
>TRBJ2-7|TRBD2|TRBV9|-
TGTGCCAGCAGCGTAGGGGCTAGCGGGGGGCCCTACGAGCAGTACTTC
CASSVGASGGPYEQYF
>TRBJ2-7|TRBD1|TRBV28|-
TGTGCCAGCAGTTCGAACCGGGACAGGGACTACGAGCAGTACTTC
CASSSNRDRDYEQYF
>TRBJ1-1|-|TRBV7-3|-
TGTGCCAGCAGCTTAAGGGGCATCAAAAACACTGAAGCTTTCTTT
CASSLRGIKNTEAFF
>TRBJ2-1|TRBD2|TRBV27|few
TGTGCCAGCGGCATAGCGGGAGCCAATGAGCAGTTCTTC
CASGIAGANEQFF
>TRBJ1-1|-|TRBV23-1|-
TGCGCCAGCAGTCAATACATAGGGACTCTAAAGAATTTCTTT
CASSQYIGTLKNFF
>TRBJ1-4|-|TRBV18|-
TGTGCCAGCTCACCAGAAGAGCGTTCTGAAAAACTGTTTTTT
CASSPEERSEKLFF
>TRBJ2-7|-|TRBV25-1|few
TGTGCCAGCAGTGAGGCCGGCAGGGCCTACGAGCAGTACTTC
CASSEAGRAYEQYF
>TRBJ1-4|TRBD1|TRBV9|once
TGTGCCAGCAGCGTTGAAGACAGGGTATCCGAAAAACTGTTTTTT
CASSVEDRVSEKLFF
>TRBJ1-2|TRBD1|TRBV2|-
TGTGCCAGTTACCGGACAGGCAAGAGCTACACCTTC
CASYRTGKSYTF
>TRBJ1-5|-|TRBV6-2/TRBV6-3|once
TGTGCCAGCAGTTCAGTTTATAGCAATCAGCCCCAGCATTTT
CASSSVYSNQPQHF
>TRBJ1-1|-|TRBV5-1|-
TGCGCCAGCAGCTTGGGATCGGGGGGTGTCGCTGAAGCTTTCTTT
CASSLGSGGVAEAFF
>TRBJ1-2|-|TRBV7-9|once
TGTGCCAGCAGCTATCTCACCGGGACTGGGTTTCTCACCTTC
CASSYLTGTGFLTF
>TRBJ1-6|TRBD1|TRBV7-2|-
TGTGCCAGCAGCCAACAGGGGGGTTCACCCCTCCACTTT
CASSQQGGSPLHF
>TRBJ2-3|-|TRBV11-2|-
TGTGCCAGCACCATAGACAGGCCTAGCACAGATACGCAGTATTTT
CASTIDRPSTDTQYF
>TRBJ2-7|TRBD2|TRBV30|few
TGTGCCTGGAGCCAGCGGGAGACCTACGAGCAGTACTTC
CAWSQRETYEQYF
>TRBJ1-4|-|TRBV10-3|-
TGTGCCATCAGCTCCTCTGCAACTAATGAAAAACTGTTTTTT
CAISSSATNEKLFF
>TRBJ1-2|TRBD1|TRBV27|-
TGTGCCAGCAAACAGGGGGCCGATGGCTACACCTTC
CASKQGADGYTF
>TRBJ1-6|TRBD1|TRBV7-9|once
TGTGCCAGCAGGGAACAGGGGCCCTATAATTCACCCCTCCACTTT
CASREQGPYNSPLHF
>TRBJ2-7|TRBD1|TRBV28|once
TGTGCCAGCAGTACTGGGGACAGGGAGAACGAGCAGTACTTC
CASSTGDRENEQYF
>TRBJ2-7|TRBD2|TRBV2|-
TGTGCCAGCAACGGAGCGGGAGTTTACGAGCAGTACTTC
CASNGAGVYEQYF
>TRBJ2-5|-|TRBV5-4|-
TGTGCCAGCAGCGGTGGGCAGGGGACATACCAAGAGACCCAGTACTTC
CASSGGQGTYQETQYF
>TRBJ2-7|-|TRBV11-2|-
TGTGCCAGCACTAACCCCCCTTACGAGCAGTACTTC
CASTNPPYEQYF
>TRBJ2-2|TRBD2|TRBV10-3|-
TGTGCCATCAGTGAGTCGTATGTGGCTAGCGGAGACGGGGAGCTGTTTTTT
CAISESYVASGDGELFF
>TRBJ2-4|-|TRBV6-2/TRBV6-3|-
TGTGCCAGCAGTTATGCGGCTATAGTTCAGTACTTC
CASSYAAIVQYF
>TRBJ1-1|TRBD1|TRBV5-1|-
TGCGCCAGCAGAGAACCGGCTTTACAGGGGGACACTGAAGCTTTCTTT
CASREPALQGDTEAFF
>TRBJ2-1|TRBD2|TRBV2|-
TGTGCCAGCAAGGCGGGAGGGCCGTCGAGTGAGCAGTTCTTC
CASKAGGPSSEQFF
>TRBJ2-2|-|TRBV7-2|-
TGTGCCAGCAGCCCTGGGGGGTCCCGCACCGGGGAGCTGTTTTTT
CASSPGGSRTGELFF
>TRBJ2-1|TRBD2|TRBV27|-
TGTGCCAGCCGGGGGGGGACCTACAATGAGCAGTTCTTC
CASRGGTYNEQFF
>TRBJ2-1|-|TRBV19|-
TGTGCCAGTACCGCAGGGTATGAGCAGTTCTTC
CASTAGYEQFF
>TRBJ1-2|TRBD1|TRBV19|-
TGTGCCAGTAGTGACAGGGACTATGGCTACACCTTC
CASSDRDYGYTF
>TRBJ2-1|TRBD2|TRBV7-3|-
TGTGCCAGCAGCTTAAGGGGACTAGCGGGAGTGTCCTACAATGAGCAGTTCTTC
CASSLRGLAGVSYNEQFF
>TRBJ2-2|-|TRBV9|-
TGTGCCAGCAGCCGGGACTTTCTCACCGGGGAGCTGTTTTTT
CASSRDFLTGELFF
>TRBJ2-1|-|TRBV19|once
TGTGCCAGTAGTATAGAGGGCCGGCTAGCGCGACGGTACAATGAGCAGTTCTTC
CASSIEGRLARRYNEQFF
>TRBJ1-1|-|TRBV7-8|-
TGTGCCAGCAGCTTAGCGCCGGGGGTCATGAACACTGAAGCTTTCTTT
CASSLAPGVMNTEAFF
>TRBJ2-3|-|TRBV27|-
TGTGCCAGCAGTCCGCTCACAGTCAGACACACAGATACGCAGTATTTT
CASSPLTVRHTDTQYF
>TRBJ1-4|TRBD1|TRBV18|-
TGTGCCAGCTCACCAATGGGTGGACAGGGGTCCGAAAAACTGTTTTTT
CASSPMGGQGSEKLFF
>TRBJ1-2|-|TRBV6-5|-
TGTGCCAGCAGCGGGGTGCACTATGGCTACACCTTC
CASSGVHYGYTF
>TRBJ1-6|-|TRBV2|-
TGTGCCAGCAACAATAATTCACCCCTCCACTTT
CASNNNSPLHF
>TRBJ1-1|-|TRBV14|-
TGTGCCAGCAGCCAAGTAGCGGGTTACACTGAAGCTTTCTTT
CASSQVAGYTEAFF
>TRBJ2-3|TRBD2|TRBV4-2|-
TGTGCCAGCAGCCAAGAAGGACAGCGGGAGGGGGGAGATACGCAGTATTTT
CASSQEGQREGGDTQYF
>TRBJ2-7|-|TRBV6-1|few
TGTGCCAGCAGTGAAGGGGTGAGGGTCTACGAGCAGTACTTC
CASSEGVRVYEQYF